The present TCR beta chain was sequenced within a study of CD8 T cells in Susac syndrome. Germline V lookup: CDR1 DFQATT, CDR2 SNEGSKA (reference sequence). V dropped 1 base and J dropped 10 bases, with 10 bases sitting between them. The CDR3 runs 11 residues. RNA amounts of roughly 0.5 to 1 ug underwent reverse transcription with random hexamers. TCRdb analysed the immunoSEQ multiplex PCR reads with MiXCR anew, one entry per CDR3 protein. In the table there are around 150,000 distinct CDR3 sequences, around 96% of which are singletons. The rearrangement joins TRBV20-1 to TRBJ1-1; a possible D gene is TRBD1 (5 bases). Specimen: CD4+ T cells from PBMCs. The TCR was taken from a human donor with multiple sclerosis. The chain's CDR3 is CSARVGGVAFF. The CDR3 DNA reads TGCAGTGCTAGAGTGGGAGGGGTAGCTTTCTTT.